The T cell receptor beta chain described here comes from a study of graft-versus-host responses after intestinal transplantation. This clone was picked up a small number of times. The antigen remains undetermined. Repertoires were generated with immunoSEQ multiplex PCR, while TCRdb's copy carries only in-frame clones and drops some. The sample shows about 110,000 clones, 90% to 95% of them seen only once. V lost 3 bases to trimming and J lost 2 bases; unmatched junction nucleotides: 3. The CDR3 runs to 15 residues. Germline assignment: CDR1 MNHEY and CDR2 SMNVEV (reference sequence). The sequences come from unstimulated CD8+ T cells sorted from spleen or lymph node cells, collected before transplant. This sequence joins TRBV27 and TRBJ2-7; 11 bases map to TRBD2. The origin of this receptor is a human donor who was the organ donor for an intestinal transplant. CDR3 coding DNA: TGTGCCAGCAGTTTGGTAGCGGGAGGGGCCTACGAGCAGTACTTC. Its translation is CASSLVAGGAYEQYF.